A selection of T cell receptor beta chains follows, all from one sample in a study of cytomegalovirus exposure and HLA in healthy donors. Only in-frame clones appear in the TCRdb table, and some are missing; sequencing was by immunoSEQ multiplex PCR. The table shows fewer than 60,000 clones, with 94% occurring only once. Sample: PBMCs. Receptor source: a woman under 30 in good health and CMV-seropositive. Both conserved end residues are part of each CDR3. The D gene is left open where the match is weak. Clone size is shown for a subset of rows, as once, few, many or a class of expanded clone.

>few|TRBD2|TRBJ2-7|TRBV5-1
TGCGCCAGCAGCCCAATTAGGACTAGCGACCATGGCTACGAGCAGTACTTC
CASSPIRTSDHGYEQYF
>-|-|TRBJ2-7|TRBV27
TGTGCCAGCAGTTTAGAGGGCGATACCTACGAGCAGTACTTC
CASSLEGDTYEQYF
>-|-|TRBJ2-2|TRBV11-3
TGTGCCAGCAGCTTAAGCCCTCCGGGGGACACCGGGGAGCTGTTTTTT
CASSLSPPGDTGELFF
>-|TRBD1|TRBJ1-1|TRBV28
TGTGCCAGCAGTTTATATGGGACAGACTTCACTGAAGCTTTCTTT
CASSLYGTDFTEAFF
>-|TRBD2|TRBJ2-1|TRBV11-3
TGTGCCAGCAGCTTAATGTCGGTGGTGGCTAGCGGGTACAATGAGCAGTTCTTC
CASSLMSVVASGYNEQFF
>-|TRBD2|TRBJ2-2|TRBV5-1
TGCGCCAGCAGCCAGACAGCGGGAACGAACACCGGGGAGCTGTTTTTT
CASSQTAGTNTGELFF
>-|-|TRBJ2-3|TRBV6-4
TGTGCCAGCAGTGACTCCCCGACAGGTACCTTTGATACGCAGTATTTT
CASSDSPTGTFDTQYF
>-|-|TRBJ2-1|TRBV4-1
TGCGCCAGCAGCCAAGGCTTGAGGTACAATGAGCAGTTCTTC
CASSQGLRYNEQFF
>-|-|TRBJ2-7|TRBV11-2
TGTGCCAGCAGCTACGTCGGACTTTCCTACGAGCAGTACTTC
CASSYVGLSYEQYF
>-|-|TRBJ2-5|TRBV5-4
TGTGCCAGCAGCTTAGGGGAAGAGACCCAGTACTTC
CASSLGEETQYF
>-|TRBD2|TRBJ2-5|TRBV7-9
TGTGCCAGCAGCTCCAGACTAGCGGGAGGGGAGACCCAGTACTTC
CASSSRLAGGETQYF
>-|-|TRBJ2-1|TRBV4-3
TGCGCCAGCAGCCATGAGGTCGACAATGAGCAGTTCTTC
CASSHEVDNEQFF
>once|-|TRBJ1-1|TRBV30
TGTGCCTGGAGTCTAAAAGGGGGATCCCCGGGAACTGAAGCTTTCTTT
CAWSLKGGSPGTEAFF
>-|TRBD2|TRBJ2-7|TRBV6-1
TGTGCCAGCAGAGAGCCGACTAGCGGATCCTACGAGCAGTACTTC
CASREPTSGSYEQYF
>-|TRBD2|TRBJ2-1|TRBV7-3
TGTGCCAGCAGCTTAACTGGACTAGCGGGCTACAATGAGCAGTTCTTC
CASSLTGLAGYNEQFF
>-|-|TRBJ1-5|TRBV5-5
TGTGCCAGCAGCTTGGGCTTTCGGGATAGCAATCAGCCCCAGCATTTT
CASSLGFRDSNQPQHF
>-|TRBD1|TRBJ1-5|TRBV19
TGTGCCAGTAGTATCTTCACTCCGGGACAGGGCTCCAATCAGCCCCAGCATTTT
CASSIFTPGQGSNQPQHF
>-|TRBD1|TRBJ2-7|TRBV7-6
TGTGCCAGCAGCTTACGGGACAGGGGGATTGGGGAGCAGTACTTC
CASSLRDRGIGEQYF
>-|TRBD2|TRBJ2-1|TRBV27
TGTGCCAGCAGTCCCGGGACTAGCGGATACAATGAGCAGTTCTTC
CASSPGTSGYNEQFF
>-|-|TRBJ1-1|TRBV13
TGTGCCAGCAGCACACGGAGTGGGTCGAACACTGAAGCTTTCTTT
CASSTRSGSNTEAFF
>-|TRBD1|TRBJ1-3|TRBV5-1
TGCGCCAGCAGCCTGACAGGGAACTCTGGAAACACCATATATTTT
CASSLTGNSGNTIYF
>-|-|TRBJ1-2|TRBV19
TGTGCCAGTAGTATAGTGGTCAGGGGTTCTGGCTACACCTTC
CASSIVVRGSGYTF
>-|TRBD1|TRBJ2-3|TRBV4-1
TGCGCCAGCAGCCAAGAGGCCTGGGACAGAGATACGCAGTATTTT
CASSQEAWDRDTQYF
>-|-|TRBJ1-4|TRBV2
TGTGCCAGCAGCCCCAGGGGTGGGGAAAAACTGTTTTTT
CASSPRGGEKLFF
>-|-|TRBJ2-3|TRBV7-2
TGTGCCAGCAGCCCACAAACGGGGGACTCTTCTAGCACAGATACGCAGTATTTT
CASSPQTGDSSSTDTQYF
>-|-|TRBJ2-3|TRBV6-1
TGTGCCAGCATCGTAGGCGGGAGCACAGATACGCAGTATTTT
CASIVGGSTDTQYF